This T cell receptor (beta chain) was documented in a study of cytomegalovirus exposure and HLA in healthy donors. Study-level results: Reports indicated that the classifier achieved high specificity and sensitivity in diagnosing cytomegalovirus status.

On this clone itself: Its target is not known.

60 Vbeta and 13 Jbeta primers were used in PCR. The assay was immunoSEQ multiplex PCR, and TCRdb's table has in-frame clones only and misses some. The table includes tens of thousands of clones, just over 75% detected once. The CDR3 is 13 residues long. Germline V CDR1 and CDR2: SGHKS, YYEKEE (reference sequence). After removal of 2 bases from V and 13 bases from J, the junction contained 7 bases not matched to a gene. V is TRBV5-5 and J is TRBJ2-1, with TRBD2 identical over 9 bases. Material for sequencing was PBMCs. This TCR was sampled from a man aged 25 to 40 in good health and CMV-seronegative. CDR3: CASSFQLAGEQFF. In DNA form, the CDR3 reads TGTGCCAGCAGCTTTCAGTTAGCGGGGGAACAGTTCTTC. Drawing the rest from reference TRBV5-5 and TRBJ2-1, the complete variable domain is DAGVTQSPTHLIKTRGQQVTLRCSPISGHKSVSWYQQVLGQGPQFIFQYYEKEERGRGNFPDRFSARQFPNYSSELNVNALLLGDSALYLCASSFQLAGEQFFGPGTRLTVL.